These 22 T cell receptor beta chains came from one sample sequenced in a study of blood T cell repertoires in COVID-19. Clones were read by immunoSEQ multiplex PCR, and TCRdb kept only the in-frame ones, dropping some. The table includes 320,000 or so clones, less than 90% detected once. The source material was PBMCs or T cells enriched from blood (not recorded which). The origin of the receptors is a woman aged 25 to 39 who had recovered from COVID-19.

The rearrangement links TRBV7-8 to TRBJ1-5; 7 nucleotides line up with TRBD1. V lost 1 base and J lost 0; bases outside the gene matches: 9. Germline loops: CDR1 SGHVS, CDR2 FQNEAQ. This CDR3 has 18 amino acids. CDR3 DNA sequence: TGTGCCAGCAGCTTAGAGAGGTACAGGGGAAGTAGCAATCAGCCCCAGCATTTT. It specifies CASSLERYRGSSNQPQHF.

The chain joins TRBV5-5 to TRBJ1-1, with TRBD1 as a possible D gene (5 bases). From germline, CDR1 is SGHKS and CDR2 YYEKEE (reference sequence). Trimming pared 6 bases from V and 5 bases from J, leaving 17 bases between. This CDR3 contains 14 residues. CDR3: CASTRRGEATEAFF. The DNA of the CDR3 is TGTGCCAGCACTAGACGGGGGGAGGCGACTGAAGCTTTCTTT.

The V gene is TRBV7-9, the J gene TRBJ2-7, with D possibly being TRBD2 (5 bases). CDR3 length equals 13 residues. Trimming left V 5 bases short and J 6 bases short, with 14 bases between. The germline CDR1 and CDR2 sequences are SEHNR and FQNEAQ (reference sequence). The CDR3 sequence: CASSAALLGEQYF. For the CDR3, the DNA is TGTGCCAGCAGCGCAGCACTACTAGGCGAGCAGTACTTC.

Concerning this clone: The same CDR3 is also encoded by other DNA sequences in this sample. The chain employs TRBV19 and TRBJ1-5; possible D gene TRBD1, 5 bases. With 3 bases removed from V and 0 bases from J, the gap between germline ends came to 9 bases. CDR1 is LNHDA and CDR2 is SQIVND in the germline V gene (reference sequence). This CDR3 is 15 amino acids long. The CDR3 spells CASSISGSSNQPQHF. CDR3 in DNA: TGTGCCAGTAGTATCTCAGGGTCTAGCAATCAGCCCCAGCATTTT.

The rearrangement uses TRBV6-1 and TRBJ1-1, with D uncertain. Germline lookup yields CDR1 MNHNS and CDR2 SASEGT. There are 11 residues in the CDR3. V was clipped by 2 bases and J by 8 bases, with 6 bases between them. CDR3 loop: CASSEMEEAFF. CDR3 in DNA: TGTGCCAGCAGTGAAATGGAGGAAGCTTTCTTT.

V and J are TRBV5-1 and TRBJ2-7, with 8 nucleotides matching TRBD1. The germline V gene has CDR1 SGHRS and CDR2 YFSETQ. The junction had 9 bases not matched to a gene; V was cut back by 2 bases and J by 2 bases. The CDR3 runs to 16 residues. The CDR3 region is CASSLGEDRDAYEQYF. The CDR3 DNA is TGCGCCAGCAGCTTAGGGGAGGACAGGGACGCCTACGAGCAGTACTTC.

The chain recombines TRBV5-1 with TRBJ2-7, with D unclear. The CDR3 spans 14 residues. The V gene's germline CDR1 is SGHRS and CDR2 YFSETQ. The germline V and J ends were trimmed by 3 bases and 1 base, with 11 bases remaining between them. In DNA form, the CDR3 reads TGCGCCAGCAGCTACGGGTCAATTTCCTACGAGCAGTACTTC. This sequence encodes CASSYGSISYEQYF. The whole variable domain, filled in from reference TRBV5-1 and TRBJ2-7, reads KAGVTQTPRYLIKTRGQQVTLSCSPISGHRSVSWYQQTPGQGLQFLFEYFSETQRNKGNFPGRFSGRQFSNSRSEMNVSTLELGDSALYLCASSYGSISYEQYFGPGTRLTVT.

The chain recombines TRBV7-8 with TRBJ2-7; 9 nucleotides agree with TRBD1. CDR1 and CDR2 from the germline V gene are SGHVS and FQNEAQ. CDR3 length: 13 residues. After removal of 5 bases from V and 6 bases from J, the junction contained 5 bases not matched to a gene. CDR3 residues: CASSRQGGREQYF. Written as DNA, the CDR3 is TGTGCCAGCAGCCGACAGGGGGGTCGCGAGCAGTACTTC. The full variable domain, completed using reference TRBV7-8 and TRBJ2-7, is GAGVSQSPRYKVAKRGQDVALRCDPISGHVSLFWYQQALGQGPEFLTYFQNEAQLDKSGLPSDRFFAERPEGSVSTLKIQRTQQEDSAVYLCASSRQGGREQYFGPGTRLTVT.

V is TRBV7-2 and J is TRBJ2-5, with D tentatively TRBD2 (5 bases). The V end lost 1 base, the J end lost 2 bases, and 11 bases lay between the germline ends. Germline V gene sequence: CDR1 SGHTA, CDR2 FQGNSA. The CDR3 is 15 amino acids. This CDR3 is CASSLVEGGQETQYF. In DNA, the CDR3 is TGTGCCAGCAGCTTAGTTGAGGGTGGGCAAGAGACCCAGTACTTC. Supplemented by reference TRBV7-2 and TRBJ2-5, the full variable domain reads GAGVSQSPSNKVTEKGKDVELRCDPISGHTALYWYRQSLGQGLEFLIYFQGNSAPDKSGLPSDRFSAERTGGSVSTLTIQRTQQEDSAVYLCASSLVEGGQETQYFGPGTRLLVL.

The chain carries TRBV29-1 and TRBJ2-5; TRBD2 matches at 9 bases. From germline, CDR1 is SQVTM and CDR2 ANQGSEA. Trimming at V came to 0 bases and at J to 5 bases, leaving 10 bases not matched to a gene. The CDR3 totals 16 residues. Here the CDR3 DNA reads TGCAGCGTTGAAGATCCGGGACTAGCTGTCCGGGAGACCCAGTACTTC. Translating it yields CSVEDPGLAVRETQYF.

J is TRBJ1-6 and V is TRBV6-1, with D perhaps matching TRBD1 (6 bases). The CDR3 is 16 residues long. Trimming stripped 2 bases from V and 12 bases from J, with 20 bases between. Looked up from germline, CDR1 is MNHNS and CDR2 is SASEGT. This chain's CDR3 is CASSESLIRDIGPLHF. Written as DNA, the CDR3 is TGTGCCAGCAGTGAATCCCTTATACGGGACATCGGACCCCTCCACTTT.

This rearrangement joins TRBV7-9 to TRBJ2-3; 7 bases map to TRBD1. Unmatched junction bases numbered 1, after V lost 1 base and J lost 0 bases. Per germline, CDR1 SEHNR and CDR2 FQNEAQ (reference sequence). The CDR3 sequence is 15 residues long. As DNA, the CDR3 is TGTGCCAGCAGCTTAGGGGACAGTAGCACAGATACGCAGTATTTT. It specifies CASSLGDSSTDTQYF.

This sequence joins TRBV6-2 or TRBV6-3 and TRBJ1-5; possible D gene TRBD1, 6 bases. Trimming cost V 6 bases and J 6 bases, with 18 bases left between them. This CDR3 has 15 amino acids. Per germline, CDR1 MNHEY and CDR2 SVGEGT. Here the CDR3 reads CASRYREQGGQPQHF. CDR3 nucleotide sequence: TGTGCCAGCAGGTACCGGGAACAGGGCGGTCAGCCCCAGCATTTT.

The rearrangement joins TRBV18 to TRBJ1-4; tentative D call: TRBD1 (6 bases). The CDR3 length is 15 residues. Germline V gives CDR1 KGHSH, CDR2 LQKENI. V shed 3 bases and J shed 7 bases, with 15 bases lying between them. The CDR3 DNA reads TGTGCCAGCTCACCTTCCCAGGGGATGCGTGAAAAACTGTTTTTT. Its translation: CASSPSQGMREKLFF.

The chain employs TRBV4-1 and TRBJ1-2; TRBD1 might be the D (6 bases). Trimming left V 0 bases short and J 8 bases short, with 16 bases between. The V gene's germline CDR1 is MGHRA and CDR2 YSYEKL. The CDR3 has 15 amino acids. The CDR3 region is CASSQDLRGARGYTF. The CDR3 DNA is TGCGCCAGCAGCCAAGATCTGCGGGGGGCGAGGGGCTACACCTTC.

The chain has TRBV14 and TRBJ1-1; TRBD1 matches 8 bases. With V trimmed by 2 bases and J by 0 bases, 5 bases remained unmatched. Germline V CDR1 and CDR2: SGHDN, FVKESK. There are 16 residues in the CDR3. CDR3 sequence: CASSQHGTGMNTEAFF. The CDR3 region has the DNA TGTGCCAGCAGCCAACACGGGACAGGTATGAACACTGAAGCTTTCTTT.

In this sample, this clone turned up a few times. This sequence joins TRBV5-8 and TRBJ2-5, with 8 nucleotides matching TRBD1. Germline V CDR1 and CDR2: SGHTS, YDEGEE. There are 14 residues in the CDR3. V dropped 2 bases and J dropped 5; count of bases not matched to a gene: 5. The CDR3 loop is CASSFARGLETQYF. CDR3 sequence (DNA): TGTGCCAGCAGCTTTGCCAGGGGGCTGGAGACCCAGTACTTC.

This rearrangement joins TRBV3-1 (or the pseudogene TRBV3-2) to TRBJ2-3; 7 bases match TRBD1. V gave up 2 bases and J gave up 0 bases; unmatched junction bases: 14. The CDR3 is made up of 19 amino acids. Germline assignment: CDR1 LGHDT and CDR2 YNNKEL (reference sequence). The CDR3 sequence: CASSQTSGGSRFSTDTQYF. Written as DNA, the CDR3 is TGTGCCAGCAGCCAAACTTCAGGGGGTTCACGATTCAGCACAGATACGCAGTATTTT.

The J gene is TRBJ1-2, the V gene TRBV28; no firm D call. Germline V gene lookup returns CDR1 MDHEN and CDR2 SYDVKM. Trimming shortened V by 3 bases and J by 7 bases, and 21 bases separated the two germline ends. This CDR3 has 16 amino acids. Written as DNA, the CDR3 is TGTGCCAGCAGTTTCCCGCGCGCAAGGGTGGGGAGTGGCTACACCTTC. Translating it yields CASSFPRARVGSGYTF.

The rearrangement joins TRBV19 to TRBJ1-1; D is unclear. Trimming pared 0 bases from V and 2 bases from J, leaving 10 bases between. This CDR3 is 15 amino acids long. The germline V gene has CDR1 LNHDA and CDR2 SQIVND (reference sequence). The CDR3 protein is CASSIDLQINTEAFF. CDR3 DNA sequence: TGTGCCAGTAGTATAGATCTACAGATAAACACTGAAGCTTTCTTT.

The chain uses TRBV6-5 and TRBJ1-5; weak D call: TRBD1 (5 bases). V was clipped by 5 bases and J by 3 bases, with 14 bases between them. There are 15 residues in the CDR3. Germline CDR1 and CDR2: MNHEY and SVGAGI. CDR3: CASSPRQNFNQPQHF. As DNA, the CDR3 is TGTGCCAGCAGTCCGAGACAGAACTTCAATCAGCCCCAGCATTTT.

The chain couples TRBV19 to TRBJ2-3, with 11 bases that match TRBD2. This CDR3 is built from 15 residues. Trimming at V came to 5 bases and at J to 3 bases, leaving 4 bases not matched to a gene. Germline V CDR1 and CDR2: LNHDA, SQIVND (reference sequence). As DNA, the CDR3 is TGTGCCAGTAGTCCAAGACTAGCGGGAACAGATACGCAGTATTTT. It encodes CASSPRLAGTDTQYF.